The 5 T cell receptor beta chains in this list originate from one sample, sequenced in a study of T cells after yellow fever vaccination. One entry per CDR3 protein, called by TCRdb with MiXCR from the 5' RACE reads. The profile shows over 300,000 distinct CDR3 sequences, roughly 3.5% of them singletons. Sequences were derived from PBMCs, sampled on the day of the yellow fever booster vaccination. The receptors were sampled from a man younger than 35 who received the YFV17D yellow fever vaccine.

The sample holds many counts of this clonotype. This rearrangement joins TRBV21-1 to TRBJ2-2; the tabulated D call, TRBD2, remains unverified against the DNA. TRBV21-1 is assigned pseudogene status. The CDR3 covers 18 residues. As DNA, the CDR3 is TGTGCCAGCAGCAAATGGGGGCTAGCGGGACCGAACACCGGGGAGCTGTTTTTT. Amino acid sequence: CASSKWGLAGPNTGELFF.

The gene calls are TRBV6-5 and TRBJ1-2, with TRBD1 matching over 8 bases. Germline CDR1 reads MNHEY; CDR2 reads SVGAGI. This CDR3 has 13 residues. J gave up 7 bases and V 10 bases, and 11 bases lay outside the gene matches. The CDR3 DNA reads as TGTGCCACCAAGGACAGGGCTTCGGGTGGCTACACCTTC. Protein: CATKDRASGGYTF.

The chain joins TRBV18 to TRBJ1-5, with D perhaps TRBD1 (6 bases). This CDR3 contains 15 residues. Germline V gives CDR1 KGHSH, CDR2 LQKENI. Trimming took 2 bases from V and 7 from J, leaving 15 bases between them. Here the CDR3 DNA reads TGTGCCAGCTCACCAGGGGGCCCGAACGGGCAGCCCCAGCATTTT. Protein product: CASSPGGPNGQPQHF.

The gene calls are TRBV18 and TRBJ2-6; D is perhaps TRBD1 (6 bases). CDR3 size: 17 residues. Trimming took 0 bases from V and 0 from J, leaving 9 bases between them. Germline V gene lookup returns CDR1 KGHSH and CDR2 LQKENI. This chain's CDR3 is CASSPPDRVSGANVLTF. CDR3 DNA sequence: TGTGCCAGCTCACCACCGGACAGAGTCTCTGGGGCCAACGTCCTGACTTTC.

J is TRBJ1-5 and V is TRBV20-1; 8 bases line up with TRBD1. The CDR3 runs 12 residues. CDR1 is DFQATT, CDR2 SNEGSKA, per germline (reference sequence). With V trimmed by 7 bases and J by 5 bases, 4 bases remained unmatched. This chain's CDR3 is CSVSTGDQPQHF. The CDR3, as DNA: TGCAGTGTTTCGACAGGGGATCAGCCCCAGCATTTT.